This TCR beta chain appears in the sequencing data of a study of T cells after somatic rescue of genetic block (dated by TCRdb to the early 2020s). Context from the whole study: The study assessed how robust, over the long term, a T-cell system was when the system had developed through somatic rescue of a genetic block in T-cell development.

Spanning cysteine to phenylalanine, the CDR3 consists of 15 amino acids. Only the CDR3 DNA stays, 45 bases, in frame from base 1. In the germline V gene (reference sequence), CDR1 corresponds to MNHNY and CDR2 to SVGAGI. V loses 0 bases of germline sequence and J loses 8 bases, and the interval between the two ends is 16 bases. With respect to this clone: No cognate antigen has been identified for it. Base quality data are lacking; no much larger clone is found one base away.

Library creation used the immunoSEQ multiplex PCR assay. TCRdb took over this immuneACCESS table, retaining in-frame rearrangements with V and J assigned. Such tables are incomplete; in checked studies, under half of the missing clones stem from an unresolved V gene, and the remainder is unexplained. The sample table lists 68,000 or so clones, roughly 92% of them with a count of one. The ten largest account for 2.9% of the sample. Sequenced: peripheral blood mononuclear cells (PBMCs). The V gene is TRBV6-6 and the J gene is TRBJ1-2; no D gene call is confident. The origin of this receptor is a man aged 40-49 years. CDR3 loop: CASSYSQAPNGGYTF. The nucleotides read TGTGCCAGCAGTTACTCCCAGGCCCCCAATGGCGGCTACACCTTC.